This T cell receptor beta chain was captured by sequencing in a study of tumor-infiltrating lymphocytes in localized non-small cell lung cancer. Across the whole study: Each patient gave resected tumor and non-adjacent uninvolved lung tissue. Study findings and constraints: Available tissue quantity limited TCR sequencing to a patient subset. Tumors had more T cell infiltration than uninvolved lung, per TCRbeta sequencing and CD3 counts.

Points on this clone: The antigen remains unidentified.

Clones were read by immunoSEQ multiplex PCR, and TCRdb kept only the in-frame ones, dropping some. The sample includes fewer than 15,000 clones, around 74% of them seen just once. V was pared by 1 base and J by 3 bases, with 13 bases between. This CDR3 has 16 residues. The germline gives CDR1 MGHRA, CDR2 YSYEKL. The chain links TRBV4-1 to TRBJ1-3; D is ambiguous. This clonotype originated in a human donor with non-small cell lung cancer. Sequenced material: uninvolved lung tissue not adjacent to the tumor. The CDR3 sequence is CASSQGSETGGNTIYF. DNA of the CDR3: TGCGCCAGCAGCCAAGGATCCGAGACGGGTGGAAACACCATATATTTT.